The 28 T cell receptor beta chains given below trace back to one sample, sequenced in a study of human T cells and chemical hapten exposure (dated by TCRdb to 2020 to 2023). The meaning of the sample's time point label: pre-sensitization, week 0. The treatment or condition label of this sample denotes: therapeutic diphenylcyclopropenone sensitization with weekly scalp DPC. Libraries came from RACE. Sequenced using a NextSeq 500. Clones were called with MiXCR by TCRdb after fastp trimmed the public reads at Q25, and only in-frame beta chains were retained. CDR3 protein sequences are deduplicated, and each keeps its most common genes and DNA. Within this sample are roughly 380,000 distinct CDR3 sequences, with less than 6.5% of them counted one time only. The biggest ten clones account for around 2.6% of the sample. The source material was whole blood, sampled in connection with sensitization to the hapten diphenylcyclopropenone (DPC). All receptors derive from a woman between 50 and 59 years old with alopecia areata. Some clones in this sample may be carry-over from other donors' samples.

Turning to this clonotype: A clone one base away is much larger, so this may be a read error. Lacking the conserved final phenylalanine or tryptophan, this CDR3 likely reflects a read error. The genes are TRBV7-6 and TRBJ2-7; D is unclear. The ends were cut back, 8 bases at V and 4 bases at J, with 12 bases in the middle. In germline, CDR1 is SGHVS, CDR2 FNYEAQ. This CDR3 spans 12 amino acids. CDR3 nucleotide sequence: TGTGCCAGCGCCGGTTCCGGGTACGAGCAGTACTAC. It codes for CASAGSGYEQYY.

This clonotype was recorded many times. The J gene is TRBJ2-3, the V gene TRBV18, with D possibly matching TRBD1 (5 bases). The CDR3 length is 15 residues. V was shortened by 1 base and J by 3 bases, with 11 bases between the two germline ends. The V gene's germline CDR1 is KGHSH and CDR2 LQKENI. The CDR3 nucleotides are TGTGCCAGCTCACCACGGGGCAGTACAACAGATACGCAGTATTTT. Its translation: CASSPRGSTTDTQYF.

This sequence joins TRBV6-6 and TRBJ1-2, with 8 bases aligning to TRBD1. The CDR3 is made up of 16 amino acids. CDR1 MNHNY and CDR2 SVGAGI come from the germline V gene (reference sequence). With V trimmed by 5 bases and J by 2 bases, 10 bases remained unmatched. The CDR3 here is CASSRTGTGLNYGYTF. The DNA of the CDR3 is TGTGCCAGCAGTCGGACCGGGACAGGACTGAACTATGGCTACACCTTC.

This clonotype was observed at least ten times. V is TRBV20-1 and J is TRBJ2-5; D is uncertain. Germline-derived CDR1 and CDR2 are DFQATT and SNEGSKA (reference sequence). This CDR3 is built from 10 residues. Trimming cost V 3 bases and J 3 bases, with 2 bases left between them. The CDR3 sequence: CSAREETQYF. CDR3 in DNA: TGCAGTGCTAGGGAAGAGACCCAGTACTTC.

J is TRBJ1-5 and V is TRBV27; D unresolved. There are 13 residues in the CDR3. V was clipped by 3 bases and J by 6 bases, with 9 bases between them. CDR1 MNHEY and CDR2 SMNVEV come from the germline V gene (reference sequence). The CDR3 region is CASSLKTRQPQHF. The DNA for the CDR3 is TGTGCCAGCAGTTTGAAGACCCGTCAGCCCCAGCATTTT.

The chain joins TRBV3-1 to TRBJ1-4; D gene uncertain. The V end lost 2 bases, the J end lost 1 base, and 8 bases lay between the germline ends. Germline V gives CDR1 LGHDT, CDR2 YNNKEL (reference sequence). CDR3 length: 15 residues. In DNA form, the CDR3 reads TGTGCCAGCAGCCAAAGAGGGCTAACTAATGAAAAACTGTTTTTT. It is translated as CASSQRGLTNEKLFF.

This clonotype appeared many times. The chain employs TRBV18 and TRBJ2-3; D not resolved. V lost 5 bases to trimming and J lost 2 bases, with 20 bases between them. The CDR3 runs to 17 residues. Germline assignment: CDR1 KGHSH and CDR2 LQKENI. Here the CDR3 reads CASSGGGVGGPTDTQYF. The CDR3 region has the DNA TGTGCCAGCTCAGGTGGTGGTGTTGGCGGTCCCACAGATACGCAGTATTTT.

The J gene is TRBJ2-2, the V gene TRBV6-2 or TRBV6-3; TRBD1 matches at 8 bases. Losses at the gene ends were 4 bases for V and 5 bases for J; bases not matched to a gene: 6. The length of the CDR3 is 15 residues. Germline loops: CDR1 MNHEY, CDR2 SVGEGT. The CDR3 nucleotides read TGTGCCAGCAGTTTCCAGGGGGCAGAAACCGGGGAGCTGTTTTTT. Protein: CASSFQGAETGELFF.

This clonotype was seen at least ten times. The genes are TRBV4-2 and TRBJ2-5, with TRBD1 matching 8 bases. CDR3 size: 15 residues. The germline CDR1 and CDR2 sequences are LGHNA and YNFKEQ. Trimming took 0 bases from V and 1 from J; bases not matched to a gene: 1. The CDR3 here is CASSQEQGGQETQYF. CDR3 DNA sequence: TGTGCCAGCAGCCAAGAACAGGGGGGCCAAGAGACCCAGTACTTC.

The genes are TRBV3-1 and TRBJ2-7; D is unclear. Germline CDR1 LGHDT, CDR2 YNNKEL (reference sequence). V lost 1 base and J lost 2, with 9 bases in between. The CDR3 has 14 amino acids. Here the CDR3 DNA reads TGTGCCAGCAGCCAAGTCGGAGTTACCTACGAGCAGTACTTC. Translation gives CASSQVGVTYEQYF.

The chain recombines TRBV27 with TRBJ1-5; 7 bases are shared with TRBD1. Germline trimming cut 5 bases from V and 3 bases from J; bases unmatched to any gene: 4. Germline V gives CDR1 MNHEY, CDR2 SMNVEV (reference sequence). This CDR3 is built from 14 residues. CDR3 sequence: CASSVTGANQPQHF. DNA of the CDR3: TGTGCCAGCAGTGTAACAGGGGCCAATCAGCCCCAGCATTTT.

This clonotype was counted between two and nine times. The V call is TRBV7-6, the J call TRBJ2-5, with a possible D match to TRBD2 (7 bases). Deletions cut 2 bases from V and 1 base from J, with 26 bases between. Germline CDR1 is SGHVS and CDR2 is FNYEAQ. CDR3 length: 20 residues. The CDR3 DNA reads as TGTGCCAGCAGCTTAAGGGGGAGGGCCTCCACTTTCCCGTCCCAAGAGACCCAGTACTTC. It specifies CASSLRGRASTFPSQETQYF.

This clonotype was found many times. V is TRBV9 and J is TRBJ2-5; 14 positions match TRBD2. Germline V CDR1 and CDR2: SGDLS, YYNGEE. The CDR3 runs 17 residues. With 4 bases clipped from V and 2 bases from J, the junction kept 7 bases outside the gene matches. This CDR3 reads CASSSGLAGASQETQYF. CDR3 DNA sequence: TGTGCCAGCAGCTCGGGACTAGCGGGGGCCTCGCAAGAGACCCAGTACTTC.

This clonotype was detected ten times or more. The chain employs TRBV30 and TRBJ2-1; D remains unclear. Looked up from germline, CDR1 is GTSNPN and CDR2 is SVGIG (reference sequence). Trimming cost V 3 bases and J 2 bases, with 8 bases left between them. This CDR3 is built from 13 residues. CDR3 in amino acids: CAWSHGPYNEQFF. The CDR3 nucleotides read TGTGCCTGGAGCCATGGACCCTACAATGAGCAGTTCTTC.

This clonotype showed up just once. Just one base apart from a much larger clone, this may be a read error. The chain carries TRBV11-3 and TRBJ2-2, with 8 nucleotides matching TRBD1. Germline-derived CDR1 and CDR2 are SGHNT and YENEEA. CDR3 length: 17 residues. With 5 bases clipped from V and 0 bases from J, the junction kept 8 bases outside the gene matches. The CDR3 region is CASSPGWTGTNTGELFF. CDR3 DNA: TGTGCCAGCAGCCCAGGTTGGACAGGGACGAACACCGGGGAGCTGTTTTTT.

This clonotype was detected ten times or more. The CDR3 nucleotides are TGCAGTGCTTTGCGCCGGACAGGGAGGAACATTCAGTACTTC. Protein product: CSALRRTGRNIQYF. This chain joins TRBV20-1 and TRBJ2-4; 8 nucleotides match TRBD1. The junction had 10 bases not matched to a gene; V was cut back by 5 bases and J by 7 bases. CDR1 and CDR2 (germline): DFQATT, SNEGSKA (reference sequence). The CDR3 is 14 residues long.

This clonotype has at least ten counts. The CDR3 reads CASSPRAFGYEQYF. CDR3 DNA sequence: TGTGCCAGCAGCCCGCGGGCTTTCGGATACGAGCAGTACTTC. The V and J genes are TRBV5-6 and TRBJ2-7, with D tentatively TRBD2 (5 bases). The CDR3 runs 14 residues. The V gene lost 4 bases and the J gene lost 4 bases, with 15 bases spanning the gap. Germline-derived CDR1 and CDR2 are SGHDT and YYEEEE.

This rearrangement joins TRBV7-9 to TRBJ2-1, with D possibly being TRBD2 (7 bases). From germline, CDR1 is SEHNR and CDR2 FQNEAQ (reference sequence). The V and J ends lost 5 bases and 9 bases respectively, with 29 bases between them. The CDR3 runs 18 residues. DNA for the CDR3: TGTGCCAGCAGCAGGGGCGGGGGCATACCCGCGAAAATTAGTGAGCAGTTCTTC. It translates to CASSRGGGIPAKISEQFF.

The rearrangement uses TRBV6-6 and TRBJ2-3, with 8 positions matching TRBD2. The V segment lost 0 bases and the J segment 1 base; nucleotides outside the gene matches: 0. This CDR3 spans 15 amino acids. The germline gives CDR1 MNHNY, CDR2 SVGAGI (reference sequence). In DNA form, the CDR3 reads TGTGCCAGCAGTTACTCTAGCGGGGGCACAGATACGCAGTATTTT. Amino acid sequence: CASSYSSGGTDTQYF.

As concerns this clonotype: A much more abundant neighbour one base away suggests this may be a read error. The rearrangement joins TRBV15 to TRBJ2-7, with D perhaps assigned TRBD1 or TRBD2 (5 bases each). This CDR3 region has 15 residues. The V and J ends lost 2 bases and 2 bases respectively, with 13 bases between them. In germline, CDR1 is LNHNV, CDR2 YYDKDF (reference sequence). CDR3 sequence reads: CATSRPGATAYEQYF. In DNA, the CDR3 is TGTGCCACCAGCAGACCCGGGGCTACGGCCTACGAGCAGTACTTC.

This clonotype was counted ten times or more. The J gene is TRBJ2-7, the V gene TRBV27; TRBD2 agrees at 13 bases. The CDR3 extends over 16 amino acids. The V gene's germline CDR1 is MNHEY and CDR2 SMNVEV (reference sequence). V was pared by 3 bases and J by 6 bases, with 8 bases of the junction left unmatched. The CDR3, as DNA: TGTGCCAGCAGTTTCGTACTAGCGGGAGGGCCTGGCGAGCAGTACTTC. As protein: CASSFVLAGGPGEQYF.

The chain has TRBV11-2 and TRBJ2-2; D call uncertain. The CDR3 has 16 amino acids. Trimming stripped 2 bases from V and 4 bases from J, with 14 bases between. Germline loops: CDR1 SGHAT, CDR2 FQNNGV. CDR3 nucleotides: TGTGCCAGCAGCTTAATTCTAGACCCGGGCACCGGGGAGCTGTTTTTT. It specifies CASSLILDPGTGELFF.

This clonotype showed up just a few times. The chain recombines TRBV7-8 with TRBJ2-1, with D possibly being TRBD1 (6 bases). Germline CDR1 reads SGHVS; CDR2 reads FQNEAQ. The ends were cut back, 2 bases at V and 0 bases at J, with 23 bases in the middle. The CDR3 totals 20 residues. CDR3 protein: CASSLTTGQVVRHSYNEQFF. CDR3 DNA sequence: TGTGCCAGCAGCTTAACAACGGGACAAGTAGTACGCCACTCCTACAATGAGCAGTTCTTC.

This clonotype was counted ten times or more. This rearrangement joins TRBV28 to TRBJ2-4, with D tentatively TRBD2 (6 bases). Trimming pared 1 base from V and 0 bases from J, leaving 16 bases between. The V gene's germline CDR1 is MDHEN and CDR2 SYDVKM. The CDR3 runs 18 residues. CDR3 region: CASSLFGGKEIAKNIQYF. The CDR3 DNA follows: TGTGCCAGCAGTTTATTTGGAGGGAAGGAGATAGCCAAAAACATTCAGTACTTC.

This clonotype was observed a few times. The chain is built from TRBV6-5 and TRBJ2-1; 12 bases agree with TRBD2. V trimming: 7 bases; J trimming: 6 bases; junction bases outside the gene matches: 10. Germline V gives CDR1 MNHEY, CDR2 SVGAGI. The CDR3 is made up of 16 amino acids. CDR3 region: CASNGLAGGKGNEQFF. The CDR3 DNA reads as TGTGCCAGCAACGGGCTAGCGGGAGGGAAGGGCAATGAGCAGTTCTTC.

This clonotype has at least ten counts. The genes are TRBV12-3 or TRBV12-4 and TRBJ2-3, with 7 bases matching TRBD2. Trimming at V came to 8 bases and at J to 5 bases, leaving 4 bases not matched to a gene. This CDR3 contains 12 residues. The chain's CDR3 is CASLGGRDTQYF. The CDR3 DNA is TGTGCCAGCCTCGGGGGGAGAGATACGCAGTATTTT.

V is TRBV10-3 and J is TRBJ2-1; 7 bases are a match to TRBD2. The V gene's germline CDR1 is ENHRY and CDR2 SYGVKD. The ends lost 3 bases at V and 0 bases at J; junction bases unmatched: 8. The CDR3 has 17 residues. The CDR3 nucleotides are TGTGCCATCAGTGACCCGAGCGGGACGAGCTCCTACAATGAGCAGTTCTTC. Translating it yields CAISDPSGTSSYNEQFF.

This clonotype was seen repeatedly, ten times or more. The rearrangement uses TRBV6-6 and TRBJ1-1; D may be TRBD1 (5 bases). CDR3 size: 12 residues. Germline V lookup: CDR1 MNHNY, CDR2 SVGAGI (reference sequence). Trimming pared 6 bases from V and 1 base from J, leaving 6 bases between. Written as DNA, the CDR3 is TGTGCCAGCAGCCAGGGGAACACTGAAGCTTTCTTT. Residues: CASSQGNTEAFF.